This TCR beta chain derives from a study of neurological immune-mediated disorders. Study-wide context: Multiple sclerosis patients numbered approximately 35, of whom about 30 were relapsing-remitting and 3 secondary progressive.

This clonotype was seen repeatedly, ten times or more. Its antigen is as yet unknown. V dropped 5 bases and J dropped 6 bases, with 17 bases sitting between them. CDR1 is SGHTA, CDR2 FQGNSA, per germline. The CDR3 is made up of 15 amino acids. The method for making cDNA was 5'RACE, and it used 10-nucleotide random UMIs. TCRdb reanalysed the 5' RACE reads using MiXCR and keeps one entry per CDR3 protein. The sample carries more than 50,000 distinct CDR3 sequences, 3.5% to 4.5% recorded once. Study-level results: One related-CDR3 cluster, identified by phylogenetic grouping, held the repertoires of 18 of 34 multiple sclerosis patients and was a possible signature. No link was found between any clinical or MRI feature and the multiple sclerosis repertoire cluster.

This TCR was sampled from a woman aged 45-59 years with multiple sclerosis. V and J are TRBV7-2 and TRBJ1-5, with D perhaps TRBD1 (5 bases). What was sequenced was PBMCs. The CDR3 region has the DNA TGTGCCAGCAGCCACATCGGGCAGGGCTTTCAGCCCCAGCATTTT. Translated: CASSHIGQGFQPQHF.